This T cell receptor (beta chain) was recovered during a study of blood T cells in healthy people across ages. CDR3 length equals 13 residues. Combining a sample-barcoded 5' primer with a J-beta primer mix, a second PCR ran for roughly 7 to 11 cycles. Every cDNA molecule bore a tag from a template-switch adaptor containing 12 random nucleotides. From the 5' RACE reads, TCRdb called clonotypes with MiXCR, one entry per CDR3 protein. The sample consists of over a million distinct CDR3 sequences, 20% to 25% of them appearing once. This sample also belongs to another study, concerning T cells of mothers and their children.

Source material: blood. This receptor was taken from a girl aged 2 to 10 in good health. The chain recombines TRBV12-3 or TRBV12-4 with TRBJ2-5; D is possibly TRBD1 (6 bases). Gene TRBJ2-7 matches the end of the DNA better, so the J call may be wrong. CDR3 residues: CASSQTQGYEQYF. The CDR3 nucleotides are TGTGCCAGCAGTCAAACCCAGGGGTACGAGCAGTACTTC.